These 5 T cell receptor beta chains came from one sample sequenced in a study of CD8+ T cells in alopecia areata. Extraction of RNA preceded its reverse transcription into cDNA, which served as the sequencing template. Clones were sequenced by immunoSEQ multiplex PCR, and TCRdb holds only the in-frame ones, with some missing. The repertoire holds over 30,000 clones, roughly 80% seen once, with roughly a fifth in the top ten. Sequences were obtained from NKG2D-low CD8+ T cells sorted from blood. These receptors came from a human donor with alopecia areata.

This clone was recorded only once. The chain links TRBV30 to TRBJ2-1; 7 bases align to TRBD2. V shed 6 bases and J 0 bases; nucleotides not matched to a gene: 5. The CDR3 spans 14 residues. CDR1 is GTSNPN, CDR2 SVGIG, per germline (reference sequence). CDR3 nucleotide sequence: TGTGCCTGCTCCCTAGCGGCCTCCTACAATGAGCAGTTCTTC. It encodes CACSLAASYNEQFF.

For the CDR3, the DNA is TGTGCCAGCAGTCCGACTGTTTTGGGCTCCTACGAGCAGTACTTC. Its protein is CASSPTVLGSYEQYF. The gene calls are TRBV2 and TRBJ2-7; no definite D call. Germline V CDR1 and CDR2: SNHLY, FYNNEI. V shed 5 bases and J shed 0 bases, with 14 bases lying between them. The CDR3 spans 15 residues.

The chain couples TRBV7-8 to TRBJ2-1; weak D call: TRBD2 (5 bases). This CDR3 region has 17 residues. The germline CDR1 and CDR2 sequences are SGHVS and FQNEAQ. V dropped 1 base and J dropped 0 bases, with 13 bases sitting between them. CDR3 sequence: CASSLVGGLSSYNEQFF. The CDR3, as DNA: TGTGCCAGCAGCTTAGTGGGCGGGCTAAGCTCCTACAATGAGCAGTTCTTC.

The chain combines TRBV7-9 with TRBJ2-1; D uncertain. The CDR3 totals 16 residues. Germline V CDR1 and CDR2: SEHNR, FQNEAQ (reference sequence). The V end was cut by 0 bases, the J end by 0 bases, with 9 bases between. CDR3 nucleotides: TGTGCCAGCAGCTTAGCGCATTTTAGCTCCTACAATGAGCAGTTCTTC. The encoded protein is CASSLAHFSSYNEQFF.

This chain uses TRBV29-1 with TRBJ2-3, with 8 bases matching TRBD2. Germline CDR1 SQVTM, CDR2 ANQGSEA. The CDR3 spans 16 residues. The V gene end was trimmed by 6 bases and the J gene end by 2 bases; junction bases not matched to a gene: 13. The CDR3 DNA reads TGCAGCGTACGGGGGGGGACTGATGCCCACACAGATACGCAGTATTTT. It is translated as CSVRGGTDAHTDTQYF.